A selection of T cell receptor beta chains follows, all from one sample in a study of shared clonotypes between healthy human individuals. Here immunoSEQ multiplex PCR was the method, and the copy in TCRdb shows in-frame clones only, minus some. Of about 2.1 million clones in the sample, 90% to 95% were seen once. What was sequenced was naive CD8+ T cells from PBMCs. Receptors originate from a young man in good health. Some clones in this sample may be carry-over from other donors' samples. CDR3s include the opening cysteine and the closing phenylalanine or tryptophan. A D gene is named only where the DNA matches it firmly. Size tells how often a clone was seen (once, few, many) or the class of an expanded clone, and some rows leave it out.

TGTGCCAGCAGTTACCGGTGGATGGCGCCTAACTATGGCTACACCTTC | CASSYRWMAPNYGYTF | few | NA | TRBV6-5 | 16 | TRBJ1-2
TGTGCCAGCAGTGACGCGGGAGGGTTAGTGCAGTTCTTC | CASSDAGGLVQFF | NA | TRBD2 | TRBV6-4 | 13 | TRBJ2-1
TGCAGCGTCCAGGGGGATAATTCACCCCTCCACTTT | CSVQGDNSPLHF | NA | TRBD1 | TRBV29-1 | 12 | TRBJ1-6
TGCGCCAGCAGTGGCCCCGGGGACTACGAGCAGTACTTC | CASSGPGDYEQYF | NA | NA | TRBV10-2 | 13 | TRBJ2-7
TGTGCCAGCAGCGTAACTAGCGGGAGGGCCGTTGGGAATGAGCAGTTCTTC | CASSVTSGRAVGNEQFF | NA | TRBD2 | TRBV9 | 17 | TRBJ2-1
TGCAGCGTTGAAGAAAGGCTAGCAGGAGGCTGGTACGAGCAGTACTTC | CSVEERLAGGWYEQYF | once | NA | TRBV29-1 | 16 | TRBJ2-7
TGCGCCAGCAGCTTCCGGGAGCCAAGGGATGGCTACACCTTC | CASSFREPRDGYTF | NA | NA | TRBV5-1 | 14 | TRBJ1-2
TGTGCCAGCAGCTTAATCACGGTGGATGGCTACACCTTC | CASSLITVDGYTF | NA | NA | TRBV7-8 | 13 | TRBJ1-2
TGTGCCAGCAGTGCACAGACTATGTTTACCGGGGAGACCCAGTACTTC | CASSAQTMFTGETQYF | NA | NA | TRBV6-1 | 16 | TRBJ2-5
TGCGCCAGCACCGGGCCGGGACAGGGAGACGTCGAGCAGTACTTC | CASTGPGQGDVEQYF | few | TRBD1 | TRBV5-1 | 15 | TRBJ2-7
TGTGCCAGCAGCATCTTAGCGGGAGGCCTCTACGAGCAGTACTTC | CASSILAGGLYEQYF | NA | TRBD2 | TRBV7-2 | 15 | TRBJ2-7
TGTGCCAGCAGCGTAGAGGCAGCGCCCAATCAGCCCCAGCATTTT | CASSVEAAPNQPQHF | few | NA | TRBV9 | 15 | TRBJ1-5
TGTGCCAGCAGCGTAAACCCGGGACTAGCGGGAGAAGAGACCCAGTACTTC | CASSVNPGLAGEETQYF | once | TRBD2 | TRBV9 | 17 | TRBJ2-5
TGTGCCAGCAGGGGACTAGATACGCAGTATTTT | CASRGLDTQYF | NA | NA | TRBV6-6 | 11 | TRBJ2-3
TGTGCCAGCAGTTTGGCAGAAGAGTTCACTGAAGCTTTCTTT | CASSLAEEFTEAFF | NA | NA | TRBV28 | 14 | TRBJ1-1
TGTGCCAGCAGTGAAGCGTTGGCCTGGGGACTAGCGGGAGACCAGTTCTTC | CASSEALAWGLAGDQFF | NA | TRBD2 | TRBV6-1 | 17 | TRBJ2-1
TGTGCCAGCAGCGGGGACAGTAGCCTCGGGCAGTACTTC | CASSGDSSLGQYF | NA | TRBD1 | TRBV5-6 | 13 | TRBJ2-7
TGTGCCATCAGTGAGTCGGCTAGCGGCCTTAGCACAGATACGCAGTATTTT | CAISESASGLSTDTQYF | NA | TRBD2 | TRBV10-3 | 17 | TRBJ2-3
TGCGCCAGCAGCCAAGGGGCGGGATTTAACTATGGCTACACCTTC | CASSQGAGFNYGYTF | NA | NA | TRBV4-1 | 15 | TRBJ1-2
TGCGCCAGCAGCCAAGGGGCTAGCAGCTACGAGCAGTACTTC | CASSQGASSYEQYF | NA | NA | TRBV4-1 | 14 | TRBJ2-7
TGCGCCAGCAGCCATAAGCGGGAACTTGAATACAATGAGCAGTTCTTC | CASSHKRELEYNEQFF | NA | TRBD2 | TRBV4-1 | 16 | TRBJ2-1
TGTGCCATCAGTGAGAGGGTGACTGTAGACTACGAGCAGTACTTC | CAISERVTVDYEQYF | NA | NA | TRBV10-3 | 15 | TRBJ2-7
TGTGCCAGCAGCCAAGTTGCACCCGGGGAGCTGTTTTTT | CASSQVAPGELFF | NA | NA | TRBV14 | 13 | TRBJ2-2
TGTGCCATCAGTGAGGTCGGGAGGGCCGCCTACGAGCAGTACTTC | CAISEVGRAAYEQYF | NA | TRBD2 | TRBV10-3 | 15 | TRBJ2-7
TGTGCCAGCAGCGATGACAGCAATAGCAATCAGCCCCAGCATTTT | CASSDDSNSNQPQHF | once | NA | TRBV9 | 15 | TRBJ1-5
TGTGCCAGCAGGGCGACGGTGAACACTGAAGCTTTCTTT | CASRATVNTEAFF | NA | NA | TRBV27 | 13 | TRBJ1-1
TGTGCCAGTAGTATGGGTCGAAGTACGGGCTACGAGCAGTACTTC | CASSMGRSTGYEQYF | NA | NA | TRBV19 | 15 | TRBJ2-7
TGTGCCAGCAGCCAAGGGGGGACAGGGTTGGCCGAGCAGTACTTC | CASSQGGTGLAEQYF | NA | TRBD1 | TRBV16 | 15 | TRBJ2-7
TGTGCCAGCAGCTTACTCCTAGCGGGACTATACAATGAGCAGTTCTTC | CASSLLLAGLYNEQFF | once | TRBD2 | TRBV7-2 | 16 | TRBJ2-1
TGTGCCAGCAGCAAGGCAGGGAGAGGCTACACCTTC | CASSKAGRGYTF | NA | NA | TRBV21-1 | 12 | TRBJ1-2
TGTGCCAGCAGCCTAGCGGTAACCTACGAGCAGTACTTC | CASSLAVTYEQYF | NA | TRBD2 | TRBV13 | 13 | TRBJ2-7
TGTGCCAGCAGATTGACTAGCGGGAGTTATAGCTCCTACAATGAGCAGTTCTTC | CASRLTSGSYSSYNEQFF | NA | TRBD2 | TRBV7-9 | 18 | TRBJ2-1
TGTGCCAGCAGCCCAAGCCCGGGACAGCAAGAGACCCAGTACTTC | CASSPSPGQQETQYF | NA | TRBD1 | TRBV7-3 | 15 | TRBJ2-5
TGTGCCAGTCGGCTCGACGGCGCCTACGAGCAGTACTTC | CASRLDGAYEQYF | NA | NA | TRBV6-5 | 13 | TRBJ2-7
TGTGCCAGCAGTTCGGGGACAGGGGGTAATCAGCCCCAGCATTTT | CASSSGTGGNQPQHF | NA | TRBD1 | TRBV27 | 15 | TRBJ1-5
TGCAGCGCTTTCCTCCGAGGGGAGCAGTACTTC | CSAFLRGEQYF | many | NA | TRBV29-1 | 11 | TRBJ2-7
TGTGCCAGCAGTTACGCGAGGCTAGGAGCCACCGGGGAGCTGTTTTTT | CASSYARLGATGELFF | NA | NA | TRBV6-5 | 16 | TRBJ2-2
TGTGCCAGCAGTGATTTTAGGGGACAGGGGCTGACCGGGGAGCTGTTTTTT | CASSDFRGQGLTGELFF | NA | TRBD1 | TRBV25-1 | 17 | TRBJ2-2
TGTGCCAGCAGCTCCCCTAGCGAACAAGAGACCCAGTACTTC | CASSSPSEQETQYF | NA | NA | TRBV11-3 | 14 | TRBJ2-5
TGTGCCAGCAGCCCCTGGGGCAACACTGAAGCTTTCTTT | CASSPWGNTEAFF | NA | NA | TRBV28 | 13 | TRBJ1-1